Following are 26 T cell receptor beta chains from one sample sequenced in a study of cytomegalovirus exposure and HLA in healthy donors. PCR was performed using 60 Vbeta and 13 Jbeta primers. Clones were sequenced by immunoSEQ multiplex PCR, and TCRdb holds only the in-frame ones, with some missing. The table records about 140,000 clones, more than 70% of them present only once. Sequences were obtained from PBMCs. Receptor source: a man aged 35-49 years in good health and CMV-seronegative.

The CDR3 here is CSVEVQGLRGYTF. Written as DNA, the CDR3 is TGCAGCGTTGAAGTACAGGGCCTTCGTGGCTACACCTTC. The chain uses TRBV29-1 and TRBJ1-2; D is possibly TRBD1 (6 bases). Deletions cut 1 base from V and 7 bases from J, with 13 bases between. Looked up from germline, CDR1 is SQVTM and CDR2 is ANQGSEA. This CDR3 is 13 amino acids long.

The sample holds a few counts of this clone. This rearrangement joins TRBV21-1 to TRBJ2-2; the table's TRBD1 call for D was not verified on the DNA. TRBV21-1 is listed as a pseudogene. The CDR3 has 14 residues. The CDR3 region is CASRGTGVPGELFF. The CDR3 region has the DNA TGTGCCAGCAGGGGGACAGGGGTTCCCGGGGAGCTGTTTTTT.

The chain couples TRBV2 to TRBJ1-5; possibly TRBD1 for D (5 bases). V shed 7 bases and J shed 1 base, with 14 bases lying between them. CDR3 size: 15 residues. Germline V gene sequence: CDR1 SNHLY, CDR2 FYNNEI. The CDR3 is CASKGQTESNQPQHF. The CDR3 bases are TGTGCCAGCAAGGGTCAGACAGAAAGCAATCAGCCCCAGCATTTT.

The rearrangement links TRBV27 to TRBJ1-6; D is unresolved. CDR3 length equals 17 residues. V shed 1 base and J shed 6 bases, with 16 bases lying between them. The germline gives CDR1 MNHEY, CDR2 SMNVEV (reference sequence). The CDR3 nucleotides read TGTGCCAGCAGTTTATGGCAGCCCAGCGCGGGTAATTCACCCCTCCACTTT. As protein: CASSLWQPSAGNSPLHF.

The CDR3 sequence: CASSPGGERDEQFF. The DNA of the CDR3 is TGTGCCAGCAGCCCTGGAGGGGAACGGGATGAGCAGTTCTTC. The chain links TRBV5-4 to TRBJ2-1; possible D gene TRBD2, 6 bases. The CDR3 runs to 14 residues. Trimming left V 4 bases short and J 8 bases short, with 16 bases between. Germline V gene data show CDR1 as SGHNT and CDR2 as YYREEE (reference sequence).

The DNA of the CDR3 is TGTGCCAGCAGCTTAGCTGGTTCCTCGATCCTCAGTCAGCCCCAGCATTTT. Residues: CASSLAGSSILSQPQHF. The genes are TRBV7-2 and TRBJ1-5; D is uncertain. V was cut by 0 bases and J by 6 bases, with 18 bases left in between. This CDR3 is 17 amino acids long. Germline V gene sequence: CDR1 SGHTA, CDR2 FQGNSA. Full variable domain (rest looked up from reference TRBV7-2 and TRBJ1-5): GAGVSQSPSNKVTEKGKDVELRCDPISGHTALYWYRQSLGQGLEFLIYFQGNSAPDKSGLPSDRFSAERTGGSVSTLTIQRTQQEDSAVYLCASSLAGSSILSQPQHFGDGTRLSIL.

The chain joins TRBV7-2 to TRBJ2-5; 14 positions match TRBD2. This CDR3 comprises 17 residues. V was pared by 5 bases and J by 4 bases, with 9 bases of the junction left unmatched. Germline CDR1 is SGHTA and CDR2 is FQGNSA. CDR3 in amino acids: CASSPQTTSGGAETQYF. CDR3 in DNA: TGTGCCAGCAGCCCTCAGACGACTAGCGGGGGGGCAGAGACCCAGTACTTC.

This chain links TRBV5-1 with TRBJ2-7; 8 bases align to TRBD1. Per germline, CDR1 SGHRS and CDR2 YFSETQ. V dropped 0 bases and J dropped 5; count of bases not matched to a gene: 4. The CDR3 is 14 amino acids. The CDR3: CASSLGDRFDEQYF. Written as DNA, the CDR3 is TGCGCCAGCAGCTTGGGGGACAGGTTCGACGAGCAGTACTTC.

This chain links TRBV5-1 with TRBJ2-3; 13 bases are a match to TRBD2. The germline V gene encodes CDR1 SGHRS and CDR2 YFSETQ. CDR3 length: 17 amino acids. J lost 2 bases, V lost 3 bases, and 6 bases had no gene match. In nucleotides, the CDR3 is TGCGCCAGCAGCTCCTTGACTAGCGGGGGGTCCACAGATACGCAGTATTTT. This translates into CASSSLTSGGSTDTQYF.

CDR3 sequence: CASSQDNPGQGMNTIYF. The DNA for the CDR3 is TGCGCCAGCAGCCAAGACAACCCGGGACAGGGGATGAACACCATATATTTT. This chain joins TRBV4-1 and TRBJ1-3; 10 positions agree with TRBD1. J lost 7 bases, V lost 0 bases, and 9 bases had no gene match. The CDR3 runs to 17 residues. Germline CDR1 is MGHRA and CDR2 is YSYEKL.

The V gene is TRBV30, the J gene TRBJ1-2; D is possibly TRBD1 (6 bases). The germline gives CDR1 GTSNPN, CDR2 SVGIG (reference sequence). Trimming removed 5 bases at V and 3 bases at J, with 10 bases between. CDR3 length equals 12 residues. The CDR3 protein is CAWDGQYYGYTF. CDR3 in DNA: TGTGCCTGGGACGGACAGTACTATGGCTACACCTTC. The variable domain in full, with the rest retrieved from reference TRBV30 and TRBJ1-2, is SQTIHQWPATLVQPVGSPLSLECTVEGTSNPNLYWYRQAAGRGLQLLFYSVGIGQISSEVPQNLSASRPQDRQFILSSKKLLLSDSGFYLCAWDGQYYGYTFGSGTRLTVV.

This clone was counted once. This chain joins TRBV2 and TRBJ1-1; 9 bases match TRBD1. Germline CDR1 reads SNHLY; CDR2 reads FYNNEI. The CDR3 spans 15 residues. CDR3 coding DNA: TGTGCTTCAGTACCCCAGACAGGGGGGAACACTGAAGCTTTCTTT. Protein: CASVPQTGGNTEAFF.

The CDR3 DNA follows: TGTGCCAGCGCCAGCTCCTACGAGCAGTACTTC. Residues: CASASSYEQYF. The genes are TRBV14 and TRBJ2-7; D call uncertain. The CDR3 is 11 amino acids. Germline assignment: CDR1 SGHDN and CDR2 FVKESK. V was clipped by 8 bases and J by 0 bases, with 5 bases between them. The full variable domain, with the rest looked up from reference TRBV14 and TRBJ2-7, is EAGVTQFPSHSVIEKGQTVTLRCDPISGHDNLYWYRRVMGKEIKFLLHFVKESKQDESGMPNNRFLAERTGGTYSTLKVQPAELEDSGVYFCASASSYEQYFGPGTRLTVT.

The chain combines TRBV19 with TRBJ2-7; D may be TRBD2 (6 bases). V was trimmed by 3 bases and J by 2 bases, leaving 11 bases between them. Germline assignment: CDR1 LNHDA and CDR2 SQIVND (reference sequence). The CDR3 sequence is 14 residues long. This CDR3 is CASSIRGTTYEQYF. CDR3 DNA sequence: TGTGCCAGTAGTATCCGCGGGACCACCTACGAGCAGTACTTC.

This chain connects TRBV6-5 to TRBJ1-1; D gene ambiguous. V dropped 0 bases and J dropped 1 base, with 6 bases sitting between them. CDR1 is MNHEY, CDR2 SVGAGI, per germline. This CDR3 has 14 residues. The CDR3 nucleotides read TGTGCCAGCAGTTACTCGCCTAGGAACACTGAAGCTTTCTTT. Translated, it gives CASSYSPRNTEAFF.

In this sample, this clone turned up once. The chain has TRBV7-2 and TRBJ2-1, with a weak D call TRBD2 (6 bases). Looked up from germline, CDR1 is SGHTA and CDR2 is FQGNSA. This CDR3 comprises 14 residues. The V gene lost 3 bases and the J gene lost 4 bases, with 10 bases spanning the gap. The CDR3 region has the DNA TGTGCCAGCAGCTTCGGGGGATTTTACAATGAGCAGTTCTTC. Amino acid sequence: CASSFGGFYNEQFF.

This clone was counted only a few times. The chain joins TRBV4-1 to TRBJ1-2, with 12 nucleotides matching TRBD1. Losses at the gene ends were 4 bases for V and 7 bases for J; bases not matched to a gene: 7. CDR3 length: 15 amino acids. CDR1 is MGHRA and CDR2 is YSYEKL in the germline V gene. The CDR3 is CASSPRGTGGCGYTF. The CDR3 DNA reads TGCGCCAGCAGCCCACGAGGGACAGGGGGCTGTGGCTACACCTTC.

CDR3 in DNA: TGCGCCAGCAGCTTGGACAGCGGGGGGGCAGCAGATACGCAGTATTTT. It codes for CASSLDSGGAADTQYF. The V call is TRBV5-1, the J call TRBJ2-3; 10 nucleotides match TRBD2. The CDR3 runs 16 residues. V shed 0 bases and J 4 bases; nucleotides not matched to a gene: 5. From germline, CDR1 is SGHRS and CDR2 YFSETQ.

J is TRBJ2-7 and V is TRBV28, with a possible D match to TRBD1 (6 bases). Germline V gene sequence: CDR1 MDHEN, CDR2 SYDVKM. The CDR3 is 14 residues long. Trimming cost V 5 bases and J 2 bases, with 13 bases left between them. CDR3 amino acids: CASSRYGQTYEQYF. CDR3 in DNA: TGTGCCAGCAGTAGGTACGGACAGACCTACGAGCAGTACTTC. The full variable domain, completed using reference TRBV28 and TRBJ2-7, is DVKVTQSSRYLVKRTGEKVFLECVQDMDHENMFWYRQDPGLGLRLIYFSYDVKMKEKGDIPEGYSVSREKKERFSLILESASTNQTSMYLCASSRYGQTYEQYFGPGTRLTVT.

This rearrangement joins TRBV7-2 to TRBJ2-2; possibly TRBD2 for D (6 bases). Germline lookup yields CDR1 SGHTA and CDR2 FQGNSA. This CDR3 is 14 amino acids long. Trimming took 10 bases from V and 6 from J, leaving 18 bases between them. The CDR3 region has the DNA TGTGCCACCGGAGGGGACCCGAAACCCGGGGAGCTGTTTTTT. This sequence encodes CATGGDPKPGELFF.

This chain joins TRBV9 and TRBJ2-1; 14 bases align to TRBD2. The germline CDR1 and CDR2 sequences are SGDLS and YYNGEE. This CDR3 has 19 residues. The V and J ends lost 4 bases and 1 base, in that order; junction bases with no gene match: 10. This chain's CDR3 is CASSPRLAGGRFSYNEQFF. The CDR3 DNA reads as TGTGCCAGCAGCCCACGACTAGCGGGGGGGCGTTTTTCCTACAATGAGCAGTTCTTC.

The CDR3 nucleotides read TGTGCCAGCAGGCCTAAGCGGGGGGGCAGGGCAGATACGCAGTATTTT. Encoded protein: CASRPKRGGRADTQYF. The J gene is TRBJ2-3, the V gene TRBV2; 10 nucleotides align to TRBD2. V lost 6 bases, J lost 4 bases, and 10 bases stayed unmatched. The CDR3 runs to 16 residues. CDR1 and CDR2 from the germline V gene are SNHLY and FYNNEI.

V usage is TRBV12-5 and J usage is TRBJ1-2; 7 nucleotides agree with TRBD1. CDR1 and CDR2 (germline): LGHNT, FRNRAP. Trimming removed 5 bases from V and 4 bases from J; junction bases left unmatched: 1. CDR3 length equals 12 residues. The CDR3 sequence is CASGRDSYGYTF. The CDR3 DNA follows: TGTGCTAGTGGTAGGGACAGCTATGGCTACACCTTC.

J is TRBJ2-2 and V is TRBV4-3; D is ambiguous. The germline gives CDR1 LGHNA, CDR2 YSLEER. The V and J ends lost 4 bases and 4 bases respectively, with 10 bases between them. This CDR3 region has 14 residues. The CDR3 nucleotides read TGCGCCAGCAGCCCACAAATAACCACCGGGGAGCTGTTTTTT. This encodes CASSPQITTGELFF.

The J gene is TRBJ2-1, the V gene TRBV5-1; 8 positions match TRBD2. V lost 4 bases, J lost 7 bases, and 13 bases stayed unmatched. The V gene's germline CDR1 is SGHRS and CDR2 YFSETQ. The CDR3 covers 16 residues. The chain's CDR3 is CASSPQGRGAGNEQFF. In DNA, the CDR3 is TGCGCCAGCAGCCCCCAGGGGCGGGGGGCGGGGAATGAGCAGTTCTTC.

To note about this clone: The sample carries other DNA sequences with the same CDR3. V usage is TRBV18 and J usage is TRBJ2-1; 10 bases are shared with TRBD2. From germline, CDR1 is KGHSH and CDR2 LQKENI. With V trimmed by 2 bases and J by 2 bases, 3 bases remained unmatched. The CDR3 covers 16 residues. The CDR3 sequence: CASSPGLAGAYNEQFF. CDR3 nucleotides: TGTGCCAGCTCACCAGGGCTAGCGGGGGCCTACAATGAGCAGTTCTTC.